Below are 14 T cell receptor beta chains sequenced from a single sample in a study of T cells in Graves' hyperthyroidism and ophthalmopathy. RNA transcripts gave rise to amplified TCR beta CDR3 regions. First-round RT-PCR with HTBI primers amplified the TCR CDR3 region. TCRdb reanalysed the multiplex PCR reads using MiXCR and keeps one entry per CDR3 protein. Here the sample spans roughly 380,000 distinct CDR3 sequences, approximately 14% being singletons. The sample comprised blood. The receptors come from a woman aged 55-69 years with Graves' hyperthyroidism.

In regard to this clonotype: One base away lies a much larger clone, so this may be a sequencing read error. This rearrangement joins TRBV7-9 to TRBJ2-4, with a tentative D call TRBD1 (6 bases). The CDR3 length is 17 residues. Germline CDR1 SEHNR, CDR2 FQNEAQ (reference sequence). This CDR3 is CASSPQPGHQGGNTQYF. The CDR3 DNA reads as TGTGCCAGCAGCCCTCAGCCGGGACACCAAGGGGGAAACACTCAGTACTTC.

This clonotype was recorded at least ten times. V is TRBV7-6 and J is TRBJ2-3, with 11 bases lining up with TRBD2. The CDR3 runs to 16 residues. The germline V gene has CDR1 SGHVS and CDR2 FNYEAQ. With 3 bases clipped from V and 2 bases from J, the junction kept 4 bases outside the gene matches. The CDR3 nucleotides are TGTGCCAGCAGCTTCCAGACTAGCGGGAACACAGATACGCAGTATTTT. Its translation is CASSFQTSGNTDTQYF.

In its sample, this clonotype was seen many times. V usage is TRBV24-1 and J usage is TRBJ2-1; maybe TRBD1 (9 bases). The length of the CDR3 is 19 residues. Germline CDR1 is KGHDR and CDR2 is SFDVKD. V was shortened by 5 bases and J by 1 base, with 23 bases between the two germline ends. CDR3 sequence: CATSATGGSPGGSYNEQFF. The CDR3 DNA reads TGTGCCACCAGTGCAACAGGGGGCTCTCCGGGAGGGTCCTACAATGAGCAGTTCTTC.

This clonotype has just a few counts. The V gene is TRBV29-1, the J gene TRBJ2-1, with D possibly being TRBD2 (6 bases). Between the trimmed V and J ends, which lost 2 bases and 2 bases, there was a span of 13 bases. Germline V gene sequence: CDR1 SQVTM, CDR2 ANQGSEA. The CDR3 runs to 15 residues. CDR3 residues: CSVESRLATYNEQFF. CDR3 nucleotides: TGCAGCGTTGAAAGCCGGCTAGCGACCTACAATGAGCAGTTCTTC.

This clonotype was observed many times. CDR3 sequence: CASSRGLAGNEQFF. For the CDR3, the DNA is TGCGCCAGCAGTCGGGGGCTAGCGGGTAATGAGCAGTTCTTC. The chain links TRBV5-1 to TRBJ2-1; 8 nucleotides line up with TRBD2. CDR1 is SGHRS and CDR2 is YFSETQ in the germline V gene. CDR3 length: 14 residues. Trimming removed 5 bases from V and 7 bases from J; junction bases left unmatched: 8.

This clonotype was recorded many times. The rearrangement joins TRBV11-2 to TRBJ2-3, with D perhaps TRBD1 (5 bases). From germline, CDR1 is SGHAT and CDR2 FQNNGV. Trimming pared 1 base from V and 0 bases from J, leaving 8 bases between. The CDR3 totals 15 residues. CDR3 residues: CASSLGTPSTDTQYF. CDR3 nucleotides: TGTGCCAGCAGCTTAGGGACACCTAGCACAGATACGCAGTATTTT.

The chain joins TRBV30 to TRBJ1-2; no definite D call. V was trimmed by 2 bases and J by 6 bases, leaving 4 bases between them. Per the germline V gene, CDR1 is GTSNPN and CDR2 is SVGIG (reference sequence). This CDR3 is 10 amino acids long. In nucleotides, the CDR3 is TGTGCCTGGAGTTCCCATGGCTACACCTTC. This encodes CAWSSHGYTF.

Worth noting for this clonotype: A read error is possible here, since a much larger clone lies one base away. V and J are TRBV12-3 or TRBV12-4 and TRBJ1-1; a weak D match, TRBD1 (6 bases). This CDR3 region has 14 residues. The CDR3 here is CASSFLGGDTEASF. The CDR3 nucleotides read TGTGCCAGCAGTTTTTTGGGGGGGGACACTGAAGCTTCCTTT.

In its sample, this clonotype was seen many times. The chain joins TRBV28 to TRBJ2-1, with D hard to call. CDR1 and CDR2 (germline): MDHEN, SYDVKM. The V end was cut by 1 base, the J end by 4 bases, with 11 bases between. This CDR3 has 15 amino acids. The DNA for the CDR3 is TGTGCCAGCAGTTTATCCGGTGCGGTTTACAATGAGCAGTTCTTC. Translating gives CASSLSGAVYNEQFF.

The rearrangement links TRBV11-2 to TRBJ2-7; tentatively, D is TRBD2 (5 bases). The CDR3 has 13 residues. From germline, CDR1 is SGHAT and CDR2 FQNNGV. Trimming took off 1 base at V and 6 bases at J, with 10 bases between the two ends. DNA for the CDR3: TGTGCCAGCAGCTTAGGTGAGGGTGGCGAGCAGTACTTC. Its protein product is CASSLGEGGEQYF.

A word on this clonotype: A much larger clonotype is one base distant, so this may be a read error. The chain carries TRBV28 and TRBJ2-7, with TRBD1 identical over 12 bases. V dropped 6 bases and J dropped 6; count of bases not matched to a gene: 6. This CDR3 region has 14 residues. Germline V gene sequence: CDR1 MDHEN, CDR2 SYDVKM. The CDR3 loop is CASRRGQGAAEQYF. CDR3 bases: TGTGCCAGCAGACGGGGACAGGGGGCAGCCGAGCAGTACTTC.

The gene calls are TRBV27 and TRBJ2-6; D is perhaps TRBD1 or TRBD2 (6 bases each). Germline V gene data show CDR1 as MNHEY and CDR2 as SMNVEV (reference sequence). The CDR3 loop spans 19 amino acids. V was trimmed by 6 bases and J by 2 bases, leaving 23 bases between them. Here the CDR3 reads CASSLRFAGHTPGANVLTF. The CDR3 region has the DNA TGTGCCAGCAGCTTGAGATTCGCGGGACATACTCCTGGGGCCAACGTCCTGACTTTC. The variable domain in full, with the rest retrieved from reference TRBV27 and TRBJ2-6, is EAQVTQNPRYLITVTGKKLTVTCSQNMNHEYMSWYRQDPGLGLRQIYYSMNVEVTDKGDVPEGYKVSRKEKRNFPLILESPSPNQTSLYFCASSLRFAGHTPGANVLTFGAGSRLTVL.

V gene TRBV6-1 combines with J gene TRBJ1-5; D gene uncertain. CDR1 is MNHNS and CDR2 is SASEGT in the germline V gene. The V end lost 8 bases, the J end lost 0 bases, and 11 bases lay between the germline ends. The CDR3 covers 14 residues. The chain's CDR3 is CASVSEDSNQPQHF. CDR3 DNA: TGTGCCAGCGTCTCAGAAGATAGCAATCAGCCCCAGCATTTT.

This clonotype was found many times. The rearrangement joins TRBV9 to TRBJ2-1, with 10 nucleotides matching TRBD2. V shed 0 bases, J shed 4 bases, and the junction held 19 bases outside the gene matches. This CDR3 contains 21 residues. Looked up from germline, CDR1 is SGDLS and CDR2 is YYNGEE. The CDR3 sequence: CASSVESRWEREGRLYNEQFF. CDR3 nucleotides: TGTGCCAGCAGCGTAGAGTCGAGGTGGGAGCGGGAGGGCCGTTTGTACAATGAGCAGTTCTTC.